This T cell receptor beta chain was profiled in a study of blood T cells in healthy people across ages. General study findings and limits: Per million T cells, the diversity of TCR beta decreased roughly linearly as age advanced. Researchers deemed the diversity estimates from one million T cells underestimates.

Healthy Caucasian individuals from Russia aged about 6 to 90 served as donors. To note about this clonotype: The antigen is unknown.

Germline values: CDR1 SQVTM, CDR2 ANQGSEA. V lost 3 bases and J lost 2, with 10 bases in between. This CDR3 comprises 13 residues. A second PCR of about 7 to 12 cycles used a sample-barcoded 5' primer and a J-beta primer mix. Every cDNA was tagged by a template-switch adaptor with 12 random nucleotides. Via MiXCR, TCRdb re-called the 5' RACE reads, giving one row per CDR3 protein. This sample has about 1.4 million distinct CDR3 sequences, with 59% found just once. The sequencing sample was made of blood. The chain links TRBV29-1 to TRBJ1-2; D unclear. The origin of this receptor is a young man in good health. CDR3 region: CSVDGEGNYGYTF. As DNA, the CDR3 is TGCAGCGTTGATGGGGAGGGCAACTATGGCTACACCTTC.